Sequencing of this T cell receptor beta chain was carried out in a study of CD8 T cells in ankylosing spondylitis (dated by TCRdb to 2016 to 2017). Regarding the research as a whole: The study set out to find disease-linked TCR variants by profiling T cell receptor beta repertoires in ankylosing spondylitis patients and healthy donors. The whole study cohort included under 140 healthy donors and about two dozen ankylosing spondylitis patients. Peripheral blood was sampled, and synovial fluid was additionally collected from ankylosing spondylitis patients. What the study reported, not specific to this receptor: Some of the motif variants had been reported before in the synovial fluid and blood of reactive arthritis patients, a finding that suggests common disease-initiation mechanisms. In peripheral blood, the disease-linked clones were found at relatively low frequencies and had a CD8+ phenotype. According to the report, matched synovial fluid samples from ankylosing spondylitis patients were significantly enriched for the disease-linked clones. Blood from ankylosing spondylitis patients appeared to be characterized by a TCR beta motif composed of about eight highly homologous amino acid variants.

The instrument given in TCRdb is Illumina HiSeq 2500. Quantitative 5'-RACE with molecular barcodes was the method used to prepare the TCR beta libraries. The paper's data handling went like this. Disease-linked TCR variants were identified with a new computational method built on a probabilistic model of VDJ rearrangement. Using fastp trimming at Q25 and MiXCR clonotype assembly, TCRdb reanalyzed the public sequencing data and kept in-frame beta chains. Rows with one shared CDR3 protein collapse into an entry with the most common genes and DNA. Clone size and V and J calls follow TCRdb, not the original study. Recorded for this sample are about 400,000 distinct CDR3 sequences; about 22% of them occurred a single time. In total, the top ten clones hold roughly a sixth of the sample. Trimmed from V: 10 bases; trimmed from J: 7 bases; junction bases lacking a gene match: 14. From its cysteine to its phenylalanine, the CDR3 spans 16 amino acids. Left in the record is the CDR3 DNA by itself, 48 bases read in frame from the first base.

This clonotype was seen a few times. The antigen this receptor binds is unknown. No per-base quality is available; no much larger clone lies one base away. Sequenced sample: blood, either unsorted or a sorted T cell fraction (not recorded which). The receptor's source is a male donor with ankylosing spondylitis. This sequence uses TRBV12-3 or TRBV12-4 and TRBJ2-2, with TRBD1 identical over 11 junction bases. The DNA reads as follows: TGTGCCACCCCCCGGGACAGGGGGTTTGATGACGGGGAGCTGTTTTTT. It encodes CATPRDRGFDDGELFF.